The entry below gives a single T cell receptor beta chain sequence along with its context. There are many counts of this clone. Its specific antigen is unknown. No much larger clone exists at a distance of one base, and base qualities are not known. The data belong to a study of blood T cell repertoires in COVID-19 (dated by TCRdb to 2020 to 2021). About the full investigation: Samples covering the acute and convalescent phases of COVID-19 were provided by collaborators in the United States, Italy and Spain. The prospective study material was composed of cDNA or gDNA derived from T cells, B-cell-depleted T cells, or PBMCs. The dataset comprised deeply sampled blood TCRbeta repertoires from subjects exposed to, actively infected with, or recovered from COVID-19. The repertoires were released in a freely available public database meant as a resource for research on the immune response to SARS-CoV-2. Samples came from the ongoing ImmuneRACE study (first 160 participants) plus 1,254 subjects from 6 global collaborators. The sample metadata nearly always contained a de-identified subject ID, COVID-19 status, age in years and sex. HLA class I and class II types, where available, came from metadata supplied by the sample provider rather than from assay-based typing. Paper-wide results and their limitations: The amount of clinical and demographic metadata varied by source and participant and was provided uncurated.

The collaborating institutions used their own protocols to collect whole blood in K2EDTA tubes. For TCRbeta analysis, collaborators shipped samples in one of three forms: frozen whole blood, isolated PBMCs, or DNA extracted from either of those sample types. From cysteine to phenylalanine, the CDR3 is 13 amino acids long. Just CDR3 DNA is preserved here, 39 bases in frame from base 1. From a lookup of the germline V gene (reference sequence), CDR1 and CDR2 are SEHNR and FQNEAQ. V ends up 4 bases short and J 7 bases short, with an unmatched junction base count of 6. TCRbeta CDR3 regions were amplified from genomic DNA using the immunoSEQ Assay, a bias-controlled multiplex PCR. Concerning the study's data processing: The number of nucleated cells in each sample was estimated by amplification of reference gene primers within the assay. Sequence reads were collapsed and filtered to measure the absolute abundance of every unique TCRbeta CDR3 rearrangement. Productive Simpson clonality was computed per sample as the square root of Simpson's diversity index over productive rearrangements. Sourced from immuneACCESS, this table was stored by TCRdb with only in-frame sequences that have V and J called. A share of the clones is absent; for the studies checked, an unresolved V gene accounts for under half, and the remainder has no known explanation. V, J and clone size reflect that table, while D and trimming were determined from the DNA. In all, the sample holds about 170,000 clones, and more than 70% of those were seen once. The ten largest make up around 7% of the sample.

This clonotype was sampled from a man aged 50 to 60 with active or convalescent COVID-19. The specimen sequenced was peripheral blood. The rearranged chain carries TRBV7-9 and TRBJ1-2, and TRBD1 aligns with 7 junction nucleotides. The DNA is TGTGCCAGCAGCTCAACCCGGGACAGTGGCTACACCTTC. Its translation reads: CASSSTRDSGYTF.